This TCR beta chain was found in a study of beta chain features in type 1 diabetes. Investigators reverse transcribed all isolated RNA, so they sequenced expressed TCRB transcripts. This table comes from immunoSEQ multiplex PCR, and its TCRdb copy is limited to in-frame clones, with some not included. The sample has a few hundred thousand clones; about 20% are singletons. V shed 5 bases, J shed 6 bases, and the junction held 7 bases outside the gene matches. The CDR3 has 14 amino acids. Germline V lookup: CDR1 SGHRS, CDR2 YFSETQ. Details on this clone: Its specificity is unknown.

Findings and caveats of the study: Insertions were fewer and deletions more numerous at VDJ junctions in type 1 diabetes patients.

This clonotype originated in a woman under 30 in good health. The sequencing sample was made of naive CD4+ T cells from blood. The chain is built from TRBV5-1 and TRBJ1-4; 7 bases are a match to TRBD1. DNA for the CDR3: TGCGCCAGCAGAACCGGGACAGTGGATGAAAAACTGTTTTTT. It yields the protein CASRTGTVDEKLFF.